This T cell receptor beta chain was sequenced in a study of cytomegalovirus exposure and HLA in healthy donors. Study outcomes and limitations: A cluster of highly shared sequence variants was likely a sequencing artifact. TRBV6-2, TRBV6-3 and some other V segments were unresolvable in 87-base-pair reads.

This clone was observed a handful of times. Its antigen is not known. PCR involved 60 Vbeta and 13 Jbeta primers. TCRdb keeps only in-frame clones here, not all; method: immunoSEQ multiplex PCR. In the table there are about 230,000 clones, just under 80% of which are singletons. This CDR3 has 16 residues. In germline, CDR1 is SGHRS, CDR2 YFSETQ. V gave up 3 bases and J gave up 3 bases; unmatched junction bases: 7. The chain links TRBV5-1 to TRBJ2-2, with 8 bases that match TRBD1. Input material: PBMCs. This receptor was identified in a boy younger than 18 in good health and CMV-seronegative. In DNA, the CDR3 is TGCGCCAGCAGCTCACGCGGGACAGGTTACACCGGGGAGCTGTTTTTT. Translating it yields CASSSRGTGYTGELFF.